These 14 T cell receptor beta chains were all obtained from the same sample, sequenced in a study of blood T cell repertoires in COVID-19. Repertoires were generated with immunoSEQ multiplex PCR, while TCRdb's copy carries only in-frame clones and drops some. The sample has around 100,000 clones; approximately 86% are singletons. Source material: PBMCs or T cells enriched from blood (not recorded which). These TCRs come from a woman between 50 and 59 years old who had recovered from COVID-19.

V and J are TRBV20-1 and TRBJ2-5, with 10 bases lining up with TRBD1. The V segment lost 3 bases and the J segment 9 bases; nucleotides outside the gene matches: 19. Germline CDR1 is DFQATT and CDR2 is SNEGSKA (reference sequence). The CDR3 is 17 amino acids. CDR3 nucleotides: TGCAGTGCTAGTTTTTCCCTTGGGGACAGGGGCGTTTCAGCCCAGTACTTC. Protein: CSASFSLGDRGVSAQYF.

This clone appeared a single time. The V and J genes are TRBV30 and TRBJ2-7; the match to TRBD1 covers 11 bases. The CDR3 is made up of 14 amino acids. Germline V gene sequence: CDR1 GTSNPN, CDR2 SVGIG (reference sequence). J lost 4 bases, V lost 2 bases, and 4 bases had no gene match. For the CDR3, the DNA is TGTGCCTGGAGTACCGGGACAGGGGGGTACGAGCAGTACTTC. It yields the protein CAWSTGTGGYEQYF.

As DNA, the CDR3 is TGTGCCAGCAGGAGGGCGGAAACCGGGGAGCTGTTTTTT. Translating gives CASRRAETGELFF. The chain links TRBV6-6 to TRBJ2-2, with D possibly TRBD2 on 5 matching bases. The CDR3 has 13 amino acids. V gave up 6 bases and J gave up 5 bases, with 10 bases separating them. Germline V lookup: CDR1 MNHNY, CDR2 SVGAGI (reference sequence).

The chain's CDR3 is CASSLGHVSYEQYF. Written as DNA, the CDR3 is TGCGCCAGCAGCTTGGGACACGTCTCCTACGAGCAGTACTTC. V usage is TRBV5-1 and J usage is TRBJ2-7; no clear D. V was trimmed by 0 bases and J by 0 bases, leaving 7 bases between them. Germline values: CDR1 SGHRS, CDR2 YFSETQ. The CDR3 length is 14 residues.

CDR3 sequence: CAWAQGAGEQYF. The CDR3 nucleotides are TGTGCCTGGGCCCAGGGGGCGGGGGAGCAGTACTTC. The rearrangement links TRBV30 to TRBJ2-7, with TRBD1 matching over 8 bases. The length of the CDR3 is 12 residues. Trimming at V came to 5 bases and at J to 7 bases, leaving 7 bases not matched to a gene. Per germline, CDR1 GTSNPN and CDR2 SVGIG (reference sequence).

The V call is TRBV19, the J call TRBJ2-3; D possibly corresponds to TRBD2 (5 bases). Trimming took 1 base from V and 6 from J, leaving 14 bases between them. The CDR3 spans 15 residues. Germline V gives CDR1 LNHDA, CDR2 SQIVND (reference sequence). The CDR3 reads CASSIGPGRLDTQYF. The CDR3 nucleotides are TGTGCCAGTAGTATAGGGCCGGGGAGATTGGATACGCAGTATTTT.

The V call is TRBV19, the J call TRBJ1-2, with D possibly matching TRBD1 (6 bases). V was clipped by 6 bases and J by 1 base, with 9 bases between them. Germline loops: CDR1 LNHDA, CDR2 SQIVND (reference sequence). The CDR3 sequence is 13 residues long. CDR3 residues: CASRNRDNYGYTF. CDR3 sequence (DNA): TGTGCCAGTAGAAACAGGGATAACTATGGCTACACCTTC.

The gene calls are TRBV3-1 (or the pseudogene TRBV3-2) and TRBJ2-7; TRBD1 aligns across 8 bases. Looked up from germline, CDR1 is LGHDT and CDR2 is YNNKEL (reference sequence). The CDR3 consists of 14 residues. V shed 3 bases, J shed 5 bases, and the junction held 6 bases outside the gene matches. This chain's CDR3 is CASSQGTGVDEQYF. DNA for the CDR3: TGTGCCAGCAGCCAGGGGACAGGCGTGGACGAGCAGTACTTC.

For the CDR3, the DNA is TGCAGCGTTGAAGACACGGGACTAGCGGGAGAGTCCTACGAGCAGTACTTC. Protein product: CSVEDTGLAGESYEQYF. This chain links TRBV29-1 with TRBJ2-7; TRBD2 matches 14 bases. Losses at the gene ends were 0 bases for V and 1 base for J; bases not matched to a gene: 5. Germline V lookup: CDR1 SQVTM, CDR2 ANQGSEA. This CDR3 spans 17 amino acids.

The V gene is TRBV6-5, the J gene TRBJ1-2; TRBD1 aligns across 9 bases. The CDR3 totals 14 residues. Germline CDR1 is MNHEY and CDR2 is SVGAGI. Losses at the gene ends were 5 bases for V and 7 bases for J; bases not matched to a gene: 8. The DNA of the CDR3 is TGTGCCAGCAGTCGGACCGGGACAGGGTTTGGCTACACCTTC. Residues: CASSRTGTGFGYTF.

V is TRBV7-9 and J is TRBJ1-2; D may be TRBD1 (5 bases). This CDR3 comprises 16 residues. CDR1 and CDR2 (germline): SEHNR, FQNEAQ (reference sequence). V lost 4 bases, J lost 6 bases, and 21 bases lay in between. CDR3 sequence: CASSYVGGRDYHGYTF. For the CDR3, the DNA is TGTGCCAGCAGCTATGTGGGCGGGCGGGACTATCATGGCTACACCTTC.

This clone was counted a single time. The chain links TRBV12-3 or TRBV12-4 to TRBJ1-4; D gene ambiguous. The CDR3 sequence is 11 residues long. Trimming stripped 8 bases from V and 8 bases from J, with 9 bases between. The chain's CDR3 is CASGLTEKLFF. The CDR3 DNA is TGTGCCAGCGGATTGACAGAAAAACTGTTTTTT.

The J gene is TRBJ2-7, the V gene TRBV7-3; 7 nucleotides match TRBD1. J lost 5 bases, V lost 3 bases, and 4 bases had no gene match. Germline V CDR1 and CDR2: SGHTA, FQGTGA. The CDR3 length is 13 residues. The chain's CDR3 is CASSFNRGDEQYF. Here the CDR3 DNA reads TGTGCCAGCAGCTTTAACAGGGGAGACGAGCAGTACTTC.

V gene TRBV19 combines with J gene TRBJ2-7, with D possibly matching TRBD1 (6 bases). V lost 7 bases to trimming and J lost 3 bases, with 19 bases between them. The CDR3 extends over 15 amino acids. Germline V gene lookup returns CDR1 LNHDA and CDR2 SQIVND (reference sequence). CDR3 residues: CASTRAWGPLYEQYF. The CDR3 DNA reads as TGTGCCAGTACCAGAGCCTGGGGGCCGCTCTACGAGCAGTACTTC. The full variable domain, its missing parts supplied by reference TRBV19 and TRBJ2-7, is DGGITQSPKYLFRKEGQNVTLSCEQNLNHDAMYWYRQDPGQGLRLIYYSQIVNDFQKGDIAEGYSVSREKKESFPLTVTSAQKNPTAFYLCASTRAWGPLYEQYFGPGTRLTVT.